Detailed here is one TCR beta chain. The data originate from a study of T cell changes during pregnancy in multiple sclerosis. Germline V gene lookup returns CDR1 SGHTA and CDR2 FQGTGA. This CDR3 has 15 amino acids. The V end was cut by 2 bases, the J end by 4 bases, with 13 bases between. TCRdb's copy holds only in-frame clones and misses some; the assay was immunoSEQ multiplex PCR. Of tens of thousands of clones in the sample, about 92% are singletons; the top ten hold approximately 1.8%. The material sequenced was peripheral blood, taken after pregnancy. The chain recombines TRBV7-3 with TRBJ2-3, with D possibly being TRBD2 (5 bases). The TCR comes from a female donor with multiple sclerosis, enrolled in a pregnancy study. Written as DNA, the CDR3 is TGTGCCAGCAGCTTAGGGCCGCGGGCCGCAGATACGCAGTATTTT. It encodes CASSLGPRAADTQYF.